The present T cell receptor beta chain was sequenced within a study of T-cell reconstitution after alpha-beta-depleted transplantation in children (dated by TCRdb to about 2016). For the study in its entirety: The study quantitatively tracked T-cell immune reconstitution after TCRalphabeta/CD19-depleted allogeneic hematopoietic cell transplantation in children using TCR repertoire profiling.

For this clonotype: Its antigen target is currently unknown. Base-call qualities are not available, and no considerably larger clone is one nucleotide away.

The library was made by PCR. Sequenced on an Illumina HiSeq 2500. TCR libraries were prepared with molecular barcoding, using unique molecular identifiers to normalize TCRbeta repertoire quantification. TCRdb cleaned the public reads at Q25 with fastp, built clones with MiXCR and kept in-frame beta chains. A single entry per CDR3 protein holds the most common genes and DNA from its merged rows. For this sample there are 98,000 or so distinct CDR3 sequences; less than 25% appear just once. The ten most abundant clones make up 20% to 25% of the sample. The sample's treatment or condition, from its label and the paper: allogeneic hematopoietic cell transplantation with graft depleted of TCRalphabeta T cells and CD19 B cells. The transplant recipients were children given TCRalphabeta/CD19-depleted allogeneic hematopoietic cell grafts. The study at large found these results: Over the following months the frequencies of hyperexpanded clones went down, and after one year T-cell counts and TCRbeta diversity were mostly credited to newly produced T cells. About two months after transplant, the apparently early recovery of alphabetaT-cell counts reportedly depended on just several hundred clones that had expanded rapidly and came from non-depleted graft cells. In some patients, the high TCRbeta diversity seen at day 60 was put down to recipient T cells and intrathymic progenitors that had survived conditioning.

This receptor was taken from a boy aged 2 to 10 with acute lymphoblastic leukemia, due to receive a stem cell transplant. Sample: PBMCs, taken before TCRalphabeta/CD19-depleted stem cell transplant.

The sequenced DNA is TGTGCCACCGGGGACAGTCGGAGGTCCTACAATGAGCAGTTCTTC. Translated, this is CATGDSRRSYNEQFF. Recombination linked TRBV19 to TRBJ2-1; 7 bases in between match TRBD1. The V end gives up 10 bases and the J end 1 base, leaving 10 bases in the junction not matched to a gene. Including cysteine and phenylalanine, the CDR3 has 15 amino acids. Left in the record is the CDR3 DNA by itself, 45 bases read in frame from the first base. Reading the germline V gene (reference sequence) gives CDR1 LNHDA and CDR2 SQIVND. Where the CDR3 stops, the reference TRBV19 and TRBJ2-1 genes take over; the full variable domain is DGGITQSPKYLFRKEGQNVTLSCEQNLNHDAMYWYRQDPGQGLRLIYYSQIVNDFQKGDIAEGYSVSREKKESFPLTVTSAQKNPTAFYLCATGDSRRSYNEQFFGPGTRLTVL.